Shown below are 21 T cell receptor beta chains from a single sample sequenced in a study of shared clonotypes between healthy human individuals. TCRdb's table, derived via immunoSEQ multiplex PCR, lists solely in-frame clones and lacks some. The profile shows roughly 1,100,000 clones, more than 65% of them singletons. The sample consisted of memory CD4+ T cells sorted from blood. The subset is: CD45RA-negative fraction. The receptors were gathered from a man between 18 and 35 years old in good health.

In DNA, the CDR3 is TGCGCCAGCGCCTCCCGGGGTGGGGAGCTTCAAGAGACCCAGTACTTC. The encoded protein is CASASRGGELQETQYF. V usage is TRBV5-1 and J usage is TRBJ2-5, with a weak D call TRBD2 (5 bases). The V end lost 7 bases, the J end lost 2 bases, and 21 bases lay between the germline ends. This CDR3 has 16 amino acids. Germline lookup yields CDR1 SGHRS and CDR2 YFSETQ.

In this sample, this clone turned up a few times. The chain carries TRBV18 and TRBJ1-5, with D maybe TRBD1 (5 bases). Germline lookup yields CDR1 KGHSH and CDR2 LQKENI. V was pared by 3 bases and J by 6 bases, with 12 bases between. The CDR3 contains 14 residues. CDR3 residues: CASSPGGFPQPQHF. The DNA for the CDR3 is TGTGCCAGCTCACCCGGGGGGTTCCCTCAGCCCCAGCATTTT.

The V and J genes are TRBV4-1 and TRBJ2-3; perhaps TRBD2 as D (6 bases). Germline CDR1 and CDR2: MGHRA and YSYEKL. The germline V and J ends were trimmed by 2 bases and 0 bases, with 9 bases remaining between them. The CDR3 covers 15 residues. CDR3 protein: CASSQMGLSTDTQYF. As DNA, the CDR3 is TGCGCCAGCAGCCAAATGGGACTGAGCACAGATACGCAGTATTTT.

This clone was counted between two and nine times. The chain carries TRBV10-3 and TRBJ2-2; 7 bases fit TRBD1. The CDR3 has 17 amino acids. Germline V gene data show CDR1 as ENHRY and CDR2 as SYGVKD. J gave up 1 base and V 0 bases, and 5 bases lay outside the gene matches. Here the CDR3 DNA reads TGTGCCATCAGTGAGTCGACCCGACAGGGGAACACCGGGGAGCTGTTTTTT. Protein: CAISESTRQGNTGELFF.

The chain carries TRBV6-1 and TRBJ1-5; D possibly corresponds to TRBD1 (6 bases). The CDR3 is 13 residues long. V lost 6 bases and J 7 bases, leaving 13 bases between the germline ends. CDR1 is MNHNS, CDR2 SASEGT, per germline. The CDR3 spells CASSQGGRQPQHF. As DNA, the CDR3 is TGTGCCAGCAGCCAAGGGGGGCGGCAGCCCCAGCATTTT.

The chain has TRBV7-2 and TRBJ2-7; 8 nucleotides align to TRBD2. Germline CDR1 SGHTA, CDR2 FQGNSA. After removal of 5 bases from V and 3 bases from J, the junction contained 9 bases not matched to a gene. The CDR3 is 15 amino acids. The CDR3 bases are TGTGCCAGCAGCCGGGGGGGGACTGGCATCTACGAGCAGTACTTC. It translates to CASSRGGTGIYEQYF.

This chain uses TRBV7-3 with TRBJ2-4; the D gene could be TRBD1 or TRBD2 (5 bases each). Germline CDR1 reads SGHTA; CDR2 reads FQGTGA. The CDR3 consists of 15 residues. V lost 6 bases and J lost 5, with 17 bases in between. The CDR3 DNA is TGTGCCAGCAGACCCACCGGGACCAACGAAAACATTCAGTACTTC. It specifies CASRPTGTNENIQYF.

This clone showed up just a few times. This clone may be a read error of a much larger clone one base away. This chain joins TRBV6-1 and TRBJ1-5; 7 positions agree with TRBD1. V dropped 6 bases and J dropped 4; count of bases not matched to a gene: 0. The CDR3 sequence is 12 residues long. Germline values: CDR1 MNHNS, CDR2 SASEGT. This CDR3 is CASRQGNQPQHF. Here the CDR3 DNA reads TGTGCCAGCAGACAGGGGAATCAGCCCCAGCATTTT.

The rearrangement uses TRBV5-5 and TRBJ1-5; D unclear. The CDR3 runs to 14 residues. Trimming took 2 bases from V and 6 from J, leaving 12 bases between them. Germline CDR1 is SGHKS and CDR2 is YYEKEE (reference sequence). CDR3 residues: CASSFEGPGQPQHF. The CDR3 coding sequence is TGTGCCAGCAGCTTCGAAGGGCCCGGTCAGCCCCAGCATTTT.

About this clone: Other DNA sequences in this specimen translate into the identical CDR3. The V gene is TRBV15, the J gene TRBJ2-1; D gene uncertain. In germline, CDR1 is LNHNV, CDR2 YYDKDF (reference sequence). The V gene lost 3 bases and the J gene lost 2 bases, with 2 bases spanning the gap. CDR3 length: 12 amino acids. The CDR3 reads CATSRAYNEQFF. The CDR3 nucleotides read TGTGCCACCAGCAGGGCCTACAATGAGCAGTTCTTC.

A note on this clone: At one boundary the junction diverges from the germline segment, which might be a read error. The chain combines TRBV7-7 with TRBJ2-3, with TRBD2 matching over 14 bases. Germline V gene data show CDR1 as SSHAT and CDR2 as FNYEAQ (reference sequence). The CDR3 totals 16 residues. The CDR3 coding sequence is TGTGCTAGCAGCATCGGGACTAGCGGGAGTCGAGATACGCAGTATTTT. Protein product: CASSIGTSGSRDTQYF.

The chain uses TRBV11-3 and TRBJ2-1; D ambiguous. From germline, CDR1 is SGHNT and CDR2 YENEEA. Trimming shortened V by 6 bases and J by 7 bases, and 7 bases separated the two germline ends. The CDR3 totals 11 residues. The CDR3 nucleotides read TGTGCCAGCAGTATCGGAAATGAGCAGTTCTTC. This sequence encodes CASSIGNEQFF.

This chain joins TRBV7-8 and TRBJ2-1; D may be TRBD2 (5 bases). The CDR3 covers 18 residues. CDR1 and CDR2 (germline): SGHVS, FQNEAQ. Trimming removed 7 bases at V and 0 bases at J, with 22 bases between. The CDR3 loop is CASTRSRAVISSYNEQFF. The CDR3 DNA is TGTGCCAGCACCCGCTCGCGGGCAGTTATAAGCTCCTACAATGAGCAGTTCTTC.

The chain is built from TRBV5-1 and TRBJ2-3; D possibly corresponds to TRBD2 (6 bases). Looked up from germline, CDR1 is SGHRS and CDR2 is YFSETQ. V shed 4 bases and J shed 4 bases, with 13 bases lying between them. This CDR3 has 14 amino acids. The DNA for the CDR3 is TGCGCCAGCAGCGCGGGACGTCCCCCAGATACGCAGTATTTT. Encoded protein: CASSAGRPPDTQYF.

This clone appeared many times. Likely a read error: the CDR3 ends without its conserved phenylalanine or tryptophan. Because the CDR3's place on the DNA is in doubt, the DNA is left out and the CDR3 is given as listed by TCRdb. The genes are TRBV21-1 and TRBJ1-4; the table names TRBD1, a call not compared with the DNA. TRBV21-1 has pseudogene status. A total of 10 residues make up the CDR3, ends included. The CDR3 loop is CATLKGRGSG.

For the CDR3, the DNA is TGTGCCAGCAGTGATCGGGGGAATACGCAGTATTTT. Translated: CASSDRGNTQYF. The V gene is TRBV25-1, the J gene TRBJ2-3; D perhaps matches TRBD2 (6 bases). The V gene's germline CDR1 is MGHDK and CDR2 SYGVNS. The CDR3 loop spans 12 amino acids. V lost 3 bases and J lost 7, with 8 bases in between.

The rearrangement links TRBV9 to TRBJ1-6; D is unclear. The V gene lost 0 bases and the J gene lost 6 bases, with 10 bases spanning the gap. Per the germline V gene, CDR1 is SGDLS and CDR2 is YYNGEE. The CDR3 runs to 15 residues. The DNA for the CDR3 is TGTGCCAGCAGCGTAGATGTTACCCTTAATTCACCCCTCCACTTT. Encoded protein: CASSVDVTLNSPLHF.

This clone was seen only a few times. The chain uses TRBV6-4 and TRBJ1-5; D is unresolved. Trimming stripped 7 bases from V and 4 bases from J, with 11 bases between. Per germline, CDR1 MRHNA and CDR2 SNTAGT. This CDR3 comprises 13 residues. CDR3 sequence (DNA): TGTGCCAGCAATCAGGAGAGTAATCAGCCCCAGCATTTT. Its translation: CASNQESNQPQHF.

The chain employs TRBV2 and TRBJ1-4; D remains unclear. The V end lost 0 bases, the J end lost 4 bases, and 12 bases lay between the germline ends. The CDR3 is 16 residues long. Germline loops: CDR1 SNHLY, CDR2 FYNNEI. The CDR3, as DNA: TGTGCCAGCAGTGAAGCCTCATTGCGGGGTAATGAAAAACTGTTTTTT. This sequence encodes CASSEASLRGNEKLFF.

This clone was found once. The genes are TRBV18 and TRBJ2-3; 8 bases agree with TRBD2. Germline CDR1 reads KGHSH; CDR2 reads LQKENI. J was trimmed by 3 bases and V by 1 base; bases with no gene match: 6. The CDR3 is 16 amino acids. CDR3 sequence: CASSPQRGIRTDTQYF. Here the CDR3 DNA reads TGTGCCAGCTCACCACAGCGGGGGATCAGGACAGATACGCAGTATTTT.

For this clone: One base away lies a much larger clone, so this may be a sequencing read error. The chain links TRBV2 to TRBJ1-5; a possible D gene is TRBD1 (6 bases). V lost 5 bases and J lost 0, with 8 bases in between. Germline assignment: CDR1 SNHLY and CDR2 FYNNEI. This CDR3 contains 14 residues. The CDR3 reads CASSLQGSNQPQHF. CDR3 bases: TGTGCCAGCAGTTTACAGGGTAGCAATCAGCCCCAGCATTTT.